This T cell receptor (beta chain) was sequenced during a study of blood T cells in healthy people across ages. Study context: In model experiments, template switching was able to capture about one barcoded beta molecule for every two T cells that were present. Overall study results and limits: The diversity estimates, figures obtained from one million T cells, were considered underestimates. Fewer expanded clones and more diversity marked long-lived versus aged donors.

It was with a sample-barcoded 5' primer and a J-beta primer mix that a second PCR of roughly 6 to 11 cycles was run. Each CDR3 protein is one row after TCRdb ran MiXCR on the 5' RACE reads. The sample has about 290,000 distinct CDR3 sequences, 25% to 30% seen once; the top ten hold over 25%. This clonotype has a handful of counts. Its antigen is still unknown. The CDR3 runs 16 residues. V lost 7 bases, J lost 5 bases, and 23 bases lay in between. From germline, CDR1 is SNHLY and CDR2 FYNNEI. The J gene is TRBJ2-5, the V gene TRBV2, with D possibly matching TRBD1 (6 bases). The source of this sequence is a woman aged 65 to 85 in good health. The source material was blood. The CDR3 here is CASKARTGSSGETQYF. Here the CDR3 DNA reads TGTGCCAGCAAGGCCCGTACAGGGTCCTCAGGGGAGACCCAGTACTTC.